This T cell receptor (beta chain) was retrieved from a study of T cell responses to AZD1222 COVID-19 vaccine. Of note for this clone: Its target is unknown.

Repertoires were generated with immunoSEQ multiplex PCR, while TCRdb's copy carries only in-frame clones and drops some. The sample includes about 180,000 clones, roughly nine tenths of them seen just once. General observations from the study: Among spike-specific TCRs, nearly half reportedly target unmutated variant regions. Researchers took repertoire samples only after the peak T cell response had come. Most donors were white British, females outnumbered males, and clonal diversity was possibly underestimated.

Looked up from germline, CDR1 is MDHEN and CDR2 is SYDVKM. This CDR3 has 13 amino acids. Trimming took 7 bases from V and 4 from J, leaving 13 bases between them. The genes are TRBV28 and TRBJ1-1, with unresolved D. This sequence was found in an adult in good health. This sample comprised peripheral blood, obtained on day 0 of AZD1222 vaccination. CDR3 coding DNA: TGTGCCAGCACCCAATTACTGGGCACTGAAGCTTTCTTT. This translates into CASTQLLGTEAFF.